This T cell receptor beta chain was retrieved from a study of T cell responses to AZD1222 COVID-19 vaccine. Researchers grouped second doses given at about 4 or about 12 weeks into one pool. Germline trimming cut 4 bases from V and 5 bases from J; bases unmatched to any gene: 6. Per the germline V gene, CDR1 is SGHRS and CDR2 is YFSETQ. The CDR3 length is 15 residues. This clone has just a few counts. The antigen remains unidentified. TCRdb's table, derived via immunoSEQ multiplex PCR, lists solely in-frame clones and lacks some. The data contain about 270,000 clones, around 93% of them singletons. Study-level findings and limits: The donor group comprised mostly white British people and more females; the analysis possibly underestimated clonal diversity. Seropositivity was recorded at baseline in only a handful of AZD1222 recipients.

This rearrangement joins TRBV5-1 to TRBJ1-1, with 12 bases fitting TRBD1. The origin of this receptor is an adult who received the AZD1222 COVID-19 vaccine. The specimen was peripheral blood, collected 28 days after the second AZD1222 dose. CDR3 sequence reads: CASSLGQGASTEAFF. CDR3 bases: TGCGCCAGCAGCCTGGGACAGGGGGCGAGTACTGAAGCTTTCTTT.